This T cell receptor beta chain was identified during a study of T cells in Graves' hyperthyroidism and ophthalmopathy. The CDR3 regions of TCR beta were amplified from RNA transcripts. With the HTBI primer set, the TCR CDR3 went through a first round of RT-PCR. TCRdb called the multiplex PCR reads again in MiXCR, with one record for every CDR3 protein. Among 200,000 to 250,000 distinct CDR3 sequences listed, 15% to 20% were seen once. The table lists this clonotype with a count of one. The CDR3 totals 16 residues. Per germline, CDR1 SGHTA and CDR2 FQGTGA. Trimming took 5 bases from V and 4 from J; bases not matched to a gene: 5. Exclusion of a patient resulted from uncontrolled infection, other autoimmune disease, pregnancy or lactation. From approximately 9.5 ml of fresh peripheral blood, PBMCs were isolated.

The clonotype originates from a woman under 30 with Graves' ophthalmopathy. The chain carries TRBV7-3 and TRBJ2-2, with 12 bases identical to TRBD2. Input material: blood. CDR3 sequence (DNA): TGTGCCAGCAGCCAAGGACTAGCGGGGACCACCGGGGAGCTGTTTTTT. Amino acids: CASSQGLAGTTGELFF.